The clone carrying this TCR beta chain was picked up a small number of times. These data belong to a study of blood T cell repertoires in COVID-19. Study at large: The United States, Italy and Spain supplied acute and convalescent COVID-19 samples. T cells, B-cell-depleted T cells, or PBMCs provided the cDNA or gDNA that served as material.

As originally analysed: Using reference gene primer amplification, nucleated cell counts were estimated. The data were produced by immunoSEQ multiplex PCR, yet TCRdb's version contains in-frame clones alone and is incomplete. V and J calls plus clone size are reproduced from that table; the DNA served to infer D and trimming. The top ten hold more than 3.5% of the sample, which has some 120,000 clones, around 87% seen once. The sample comprised peripheral blood. The clonotype originates from a woman in her sixties with acute or convalescent COVID-19.

The CDR3 here is CASSLAGGSYNEQFF. The CDR3 nucleotides read TGTGCCAGTAGTCTAGCGGGAGGTTCCTACAATGAGCAGTTCTTC. This chain joins TRBV19 and TRBJ2-1, with 11 bases fitting TRBD2. The CDR3 spans 15 residues. The junction had 1 base not matched to a gene; V was cut back by 5 bases and J by 1 base. Germline lookup yields CDR1 LNHDA and CDR2 SQIVND (reference sequence).